A single sample gave rise to the 19 T cell receptor beta chains below, sequenced in a study of T cells in Graves' hyperthyroidism and ophthalmopathy. RNA transcripts gave rise to amplified TCR beta CDR3 regions. The HTBI primer set was used in a first-round RT-PCR of the TCR CDR3. TCRdb re-analysed the multiplex PCR reads in MiXCR, keeping a single row per CDR3 protein. The sample has over 150,000 distinct CDR3 sequences; about a sixth are singletons. The specimen was blood. The receptors shown here come from a woman aged 45 to 65 with Graves' hyperthyroidism.

The V gene is TRBV6-6, the J gene TRBJ1-5; a weak D match, TRBD1 (5 bases). V was trimmed by 0 bases and J by 7 bases, leaving 13 bases between them. Germline V CDR1 and CDR2: MNHNY, SVGAGI (reference sequence). The CDR3 extends over 15 amino acids. CDR3 nucleotides: TGTGCCAGCAGTTACTCAGGGGCGGTCGACCAGCCCCAGCATTTT. This gives the protein CASSYSGAVDQPQHF.

This clonotype has at least ten counts. The genes are TRBV6-2 or TRBV6-3 and TRBJ2-4; 10 nucleotides agree with TRBD1. CDR1 and CDR2 from the germline V gene are MNHEY and SVGEGT. CDR3 length: 14 amino acids. The J segment lost 7 bases and the V segment lost 2 bases, leaving 2 bases of the junction unmatched. CDR3 protein: CASSYVGQGNIQYF. In DNA, the CDR3 is TGTGCCAGCAGTTACGTGGGACAGGGGAACATTCAGTACTTC.

The sample holds many counts of this clonotype. The genes are TRBV11-2 and TRBJ2-2, with 9 nucleotides matching TRBD1. The CDR3 spans 14 residues. Germline CDR1 and CDR2: SGHAT and FQNNGV. V was clipped by 7 bases and J by 5 bases; unmatched bases: 5. In DNA, the CDR3 is TGTGCCAGCACTGACAGGGGGGAAACCGGGGAGCTGTTTTTT. This codes for CASTDRGETGELFF.

This clonotype came up once. The chain joins TRBV20-1 to TRBJ1-1; D ambiguous. Germline V gene lookup returns CDR1 DFQATT and CDR2 SNEGSKA (reference sequence). Trimming cost V 3 bases and J 6 bases, with 8 bases left between them. CDR3 length equals 11 residues. This CDR3 is CSASLIAEAFF. The CDR3 nucleotides are TGCAGTGCTAGTTTAATCGCTGAAGCTTTCTTT.

This rearrangement joins TRBV7-8 to TRBJ2-3, with TRBD2 matching over 13 bases. Germline V gene data show CDR1 as SGHVS and CDR2 as FQNEAQ. The CDR3 is 18 residues long. V shed 5 bases and J 0 bases; nucleotides not matched to a gene: 8. In DNA form, the CDR3 reads TGTGCCAGCAGCACCCCCGGGACTAGCGGGGAAAGCACAGATACGCAGTATTTT. Its protein product is CASSTPGTSGESTDTQYF. Complete variable domain (other parts from reference TRBV7-8 and TRBJ2-3): GAGVSQSPRYKVAKRGQDVALRCDPISGHVSLFWYQQALGQGPEFLTYFQNEAQLDKSGLPSDRFFAERPEGSVSTLKIQRTQQEDSAVYLCASSTPGTSGESTDTQYFGPGTRLTVL.

This clonotype was counted many times. The rearrangement links TRBV6-1 to TRBJ2-2; D is ambiguous. The CDR3 runs 14 residues. Trimming stripped 1 base from V and 3 bases from J, with 6 bases between. Germline V lookup: CDR1 MNHNS, CDR2 SASEGT. The CDR3 nucleotides are TGTGCCAGCAGTGAAGTTGCAGACACCGGGGAGCTGTTTTTT. This codes for CASSEVADTGELFF.

This clonotype came up many times. The rearrangement links TRBV13 to TRBJ1-4; 9 bases map to TRBD1. This CDR3 region has 18 residues. Germline CDR1 reads PRHDT; CDR2 reads FYEKMQ (reference sequence). After removal of 4 bases from V and 5 bases from J, the junction contained 14 bases not matched to a gene. This CDR3 is CASSSLLQTGTGNEKLFF. As DNA, the CDR3 is TGTGCCAGCAGCTCACTTCTTCAAACCGGGACAGGGAATGAAAAACTGTTTTTT.

This clonotype was picked up many times. This chain links TRBV12-3 or TRBV12-4 with TRBJ1-1; 7 positions match TRBD1. CDR3 length equals 12 residues. V trimming: 7 bases; J trimming: 4 bases; junction bases outside the gene matches: 3. CDR3 DNA sequence: TGTGCCAGCAACAGGGGAGGCACTGAAGCTTTCTTT. Amino acid sequence: CASNRGGTEAFF.

The chain is built from TRBV7-2 and TRBJ1-4; 9 bases fit TRBD1. From germline, CDR1 is SGHTA and CDR2 FQGNSA. J lost 8 bases, V lost 3 bases, and 13 bases had no gene match. This CDR3 has 17 amino acids. The CDR3 spells CASSLKQGAKGGEKLFF. The CDR3 coding sequence is TGTGCCAGCAGCTTGAAACAGGGGGCCAAAGGCGGGGAAAAACTGTTTTTT.

V gene TRBV19 combines with J gene TRBJ2-7, with TRBD2 identical over 7 bases. The junction had 15 bases not matched to a gene; V was cut back by 6 bases and J by 7 bases. The germline CDR1 and CDR2 sequences are LNHDA and SQIVND (reference sequence). The CDR3 spans 15 residues. CDR3 residues: CASSFTAGDIREQYF. CDR3 DNA: TGTGCCAGTAGCTTCACCGCGGGGGATATACGGGAGCAGTACTTC.

In its sample, this clonotype was seen many times. The chain carries TRBV6-2 or TRBV6-3 and TRBJ2-7; 10 bases match TRBD2. CDR1 MNHEY and CDR2 SVGEGT come from the germline V gene. The V segment lost 2 bases and the J segment 3 bases; nucleotides outside the gene matches: 10. This CDR3 region has 17 residues. Here the CDR3 DNA reads TGTGCCAGCAGTTACCTCCCAACTAGCGGGGATTACTACGAGCAGTACTTC. It translates to CASSYLPTSGDYYEQYF.

The table lists this clonotype with many counts. The chain has TRBV5-1 and TRBJ1-1; the D is unclear. V lost 1 base and J 0 bases, leaving 7 bases between the germline ends. Per germline, CDR1 SGHRS and CDR2 YFSETQ. This CDR3 contains 14 residues. The CDR3 sequence: CASSLTGLNTEAFF. For the CDR3, the DNA is TGCGCCAGCAGCTTGACCGGTCTGAACACTGAAGCTTTCTTT.

This clonotype was picked up many times. V gene TRBV10-3 combines with J gene TRBJ2-3, with D possibly TRBD2 on 5 matching bases. This CDR3 spans 18 amino acids. Germline V gene data show CDR1 as ENHRY and CDR2 as SYGVKD. The ends were cut back, 4 bases at V and 2 bases at J, with 22 bases in the middle. The CDR3 region is CAISGTSAVGRTTDTQYF. CDR3 bases: TGTGCCATCAGTGGGACTTCAGCTGTTGGGCGAACCACAGATACGCAGTATTTT.

This clonotype was detected only a few times. The V call is TRBV20-1, the J call TRBJ2-2, with 14 nucleotides matching TRBD2. This CDR3 is 15 amino acids long. Germline V lookup: CDR1 DFQATT, CDR2 SNEGSKA (reference sequence). The trim removed 6 bases at V and 4 bases at J, leaving 4 bases unmatched. CDR3 protein: CSAPGTSGGTGELFF. The CDR3 DNA sequence: TGCAGTGCCCCCGGGACTAGCGGGGGCACCGGGGAGCTGTTTTTT.

The V call is TRBV5-1, the J call TRBJ1-3; D might be TRBD1 (6 bases). This CDR3 is 15 amino acids long. CDR1 is SGHRS, CDR2 YFSETQ, per germline. The V and J ends lost 5 bases and 2 bases respectively, with 14 bases between them. CDR3: CASSSGVATGNTIYF. The CDR3 DNA reads as TGCGCCAGCAGTTCAGGGGTGGCGACTGGAAACACCATATATTTT.

This clonotype was seen a handful of times. J is TRBJ1-4 and V is TRBV4-1; a weak D match, TRBD1 (5 bases). The CDR3 runs 17 residues. The germline CDR1 and CDR2 sequences are MGHRA and YSYEKL. The V gene lost 1 base and the J gene lost 3 bases, with 15 bases spanning the gap. CDR3 region: CASSQVPLGGANEKLFF. The CDR3 nucleotides read TGCGCCAGCAGCCAAGTCCCACTTGGGGGGGCTAATGAAAAACTGTTTTTT.

This clonotype was observed many times. This sequence joins TRBV5-1 and TRBJ1-1; D may be TRBD1 (6 bases). The CDR3 loop spans 15 amino acids. CDR1 and CDR2 from the germline V gene are SGHRS and YFSETQ. The V end was cut by 4 bases, the J end by 4 bases, with 17 bases between. The CDR3 bases are TGCGCCAGCAGCCACCACACAGGGTTGGGCACTGAAGCTTTCTTT. This translates into CASSHHTGLGTEAFF.

The V call is TRBV2, the J call TRBJ1-5, with D possibly being TRBD1 (5 bases). Germline V gene data show CDR1 as SNHLY and CDR2 as FYNNEI. The CDR3 runs 17 residues. The V end was cut by 6 bases, the J end by 0 bases, with 18 bases between. The CDR3 is CASSDPTEPYSNQPQHF. CDR3 coding DNA: TGTGCCAGCAGCGATCCGACAGAACCCTATAGCAATCAGCCCCAGCATTTT.

There are many counts of this clonotype. The V and J genes are TRBV5-1 and TRBJ2-5; D remains ambiguous. The germline V gene encodes CDR1 SGHRS and CDR2 YFSETQ. The CDR3 is 12 residues long. The V end was cut by 4 bases, the J end by 4 bases, with 8 bases between. The CDR3 region is CASSQTRETQYF. For the CDR3, the DNA is TGCGCCAGCAGCCAGACTCGAGAGACCCAGTACTTC.